The next 24 T cell receptor beta chains were all read from a single sample in a study of T-cell reconstitution after alpha-beta-depleted transplantation in children. The authors prepared the TCRbeta library with unique molecular identifiers. TCRdb passed the PCR reads through MiXCR, listing each CDR3 protein once. The sample carries hundreds of thousands of distinct CDR3 sequences, about an eighth recorded once. Material: PBMCs, obtained from the stem cell graft. Receptors were obtained from a human donor who donated a stem cell graft to a child with Fanconi anemia.

This clonotype was recorded a few times. The chain carries TRBV28 and TRBJ2-2; 7 bases are shared with TRBD1. The CDR3 has 15 amino acids. Trimming cost V 4 bases and J 5 bases; bases outside gene matches: 7. Germline V gene data show CDR1 as MDHEN and CDR2 as SYDVKM. CDR3 nucleotide sequence: TGTGCCAGCAGTTCAGGGACAGTCGATACCGGGGAGCTGTTTTTT. As protein: CASSSGTVDTGELFF. The full variable domain, in which reference TRBV28 and TRBJ2-2 provide the parts outside the CDR3, is DVKVTQSSRYLVKRTGEKVFLECVQDMDHENMFWYRQDPGLGLRLIYFSYDVKMKEKGDIPEGYSVSREKKERFSLILESASTNQTSMYLCASSSGTVDTGELFFGEGSRLTVL.

This clonotype has more than one count but fewer than ten. This chain uses TRBV7-9 with TRBJ1-6; maybe TRBD1 (6 bases). This CDR3 has 14 residues. Trimming took 2 bases from V and 7 from J, leaving 9 bases between them. Germline CDR1 is SEHNR and CDR2 is FQNEAQ (reference sequence). The CDR3 DNA is TGTGCCAGCAGCTTACGGACAGAAAATTCACCCCTCCACTTT. It specifies CASSLRTENSPLHF. The full variable domain, completed using reference TRBV7-9 and TRBJ1-6, is DTGVSQNPRHKITKRGQNVTFRCDPISEHNRLYWYRQTLGQGPEFLTYFQNEAQLEKSRLLSDRFSAERPKGSFSTLEIQRTEQGDSAMYLCASSLRTENSPLHFGNGTRLTVT.

This clonotype was picked up a small number of times. The gene calls are TRBV18 and TRBJ1-5; D might be TRBD1 (6 bases). Germline CDR1 reads KGHSH; CDR2 reads LQKENI. The CDR3 is 16 amino acids. The V and J ends lost 4 bases and 13 bases respectively, with 26 bases between them. CDR3 sequence (DNA): TGTGCCAGCTCACTTCTGACAGCGCGGGGGCAGGGGTCGCAGCATTTT. Translated: CASSLLTARGQGSQHF.

The chain joins TRBV11-2 to TRBJ1-5, with 10 bases lining up with TRBD1. Germline values: CDR1 SGHAT, CDR2 FQNNGV. V shed 5 bases and J 3 bases; nucleotides not matched to a gene: 4. The CDR3 loop spans 15 amino acids. The CDR3 reads CASSRDRGFNQPQHF. CDR3 in DNA: TGTGCCAGCAGCCGGGACAGGGGATTCAATCAGCCCCAGCATTTT.

This clonotype was observed many times. V and J are TRBV5-6 and TRBJ2-7; TRBD2 is a possible D gene (6 bases). The CDR3 length is 15 residues. Deletions cut 0 bases from V and 3 bases from J, with 13 bases between. In germline, CDR1 is SGHDT, CDR2 YYEEEE. Here the CDR3 DNA reads TGTGCCAGCAGCTTGGTTCGGGACTCACTCTACGAGCAGTACTTC. Amino acid sequence: CASSLVRDSLYEQYF.

The genes are TRBV7-2 and TRBJ1-2; the D gene is possibly TRBD1 (6 bases). The CDR3 consists of 12 residues. CDR1 is SGHTA, CDR2 FQGNSA, per germline. V lost 5 bases and J 4 bases, leaving 8 bases between the germline ends. In DNA, the CDR3 is TGTGCCAGCAGCGGACAGCTCTATGGCTACACCTTC. Its protein product is CASSGQLYGYTF.

The rearrangement joins TRBV11-2 to TRBJ2-1; D might be TRBD1 or TRBD2, each matching 5 bases. The CDR3 spans 14 residues. V was cut by 2 bases and J by 9 bases, with 14 bases left in between. Germline CDR1 is SGHAT and CDR2 is FQNNGV. This CDR3 is CASSLNRRVREQFF. The CDR3 DNA reads TGTGCCAGCAGCTTAAACAGGCGGGTACGTGAGCAGTTCTTC.

This clonotype was seen ten or more times. The chain recombines TRBV4-2 with TRBJ1-1; 7 nucleotides agree with TRBD1. The CDR3 contains 15 residues. V trimming: 2 bases; J trimming: 5 bases; junction bases outside the gene matches: 8. The V gene's germline CDR1 is LGHNA and CDR2 YNFKEQ. The CDR3 spells CASSQPRQGGTEAFF. The DNA of the CDR3 is TGTGCCAGCAGCCAACCGCGACAGGGAGGGACTGAAGCTTTCTTT.

The chain is built from TRBV12-3 or TRBV12-4 and TRBJ2-1; 11 bases line up with TRBD1. The CDR3 runs 16 residues. The J segment lost 4 bases and the V segment lost 3 bases, leaving 5 bases of the junction unmatched. The CDR3: CASSFGTGGRYNEQFF. For the CDR3, the DNA is TGTGCCAGCAGTTTCGGGACAGGGGGTCGGTACAATGAGCAGTTCTTC.

This clonotype showed up just a few times. The chain links TRBV5-1 to TRBJ1-6, with 7 bases identical to TRBD1. Trimming at V came to 7 bases and at J to 8 bases, leaving 9 bases not matched to a gene. Germline-derived CDR1 and CDR2 are SGHRS and YFSETQ. The CDR3 contains 14 residues. CDR3 protein: CASHPGQFDSPLHF. In DNA form, the CDR3 reads TGCGCCAGCCACCCGGGACAGTTCGATTCACCCCTCCACTTT. The variable domain in full, completed from reference TRBV5-1 and TRBJ1-6, reads KAGVTQTPRYLIKTRGQQVTLSCSPISGHRSVSWYQQTPGQGLQFLFEYFSETQRNKGNFPGRFSGRQFSNSRSEMNVSTLELGDSALYLCASHPGQFDSPLHFGNGTRLTVT.

About this clonotype itself: A much larger clonotype is one base distant, so this may be a read error. The V gene is TRBV10-3, the J gene TRBJ2-2, with a possible D match to TRBD2 (5 bases). The germline CDR1 and CDR2 sequences are ENHRY and SYGVKD. CDR3 length: 13 amino acids. CDR3 DNA sequence: TGTGCCATCAGTGCTTCTTCCCCCGGGGTGCTGTTTTTT. Its protein product is CAISASSPGVLFF.

The J gene is TRBJ1-1, the V gene TRBV20-1; TRBD1 agrees at 11 bases. CDR3 length: 12 amino acids. CDR1 DFQATT and CDR2 SNEGSKA come from the germline V gene (reference sequence). V was clipped by 5 bases and J by 11 bases; unmatched bases: 7. CDR3: CSAPDRGLFAFF. The DNA of the CDR3 is TGCAGTGCTCCGGACAGGGGGCTGTTTGCTTTCTTT.

This clonotype was picked up a small number of times. The V gene is TRBV2, the J gene TRBJ2-5, with a tentative D call TRBD2 (5 bases). The V end lost 8 bases, the J end lost 4 bases, and 17 bases lay between the germline ends. The germline gives CDR1 SNHLY, CDR2 FYNNEI. This CDR3 has 14 amino acids. CDR3: CASLKSEGRETQYF. The DNA of the CDR3 is TGTGCCAGCCTAAAAAGCGAGGGTCGAGAGACCCAGTACTTC.

In this sample, this clonotype turned up many times. This chain connects TRBV29-1 to TRBJ2-3; D gene ambiguous. CDR1 and CDR2 (germline): SQVTM, ANQGSEA. V was shortened by 4 bases and J by 6 bases, with 8 bases between the two germline ends. This CDR3 region has 11 residues. CDR3 DNA: TGCAGCGTTGTAAATATGGATACGCAGTATTTT. Residues: CSVVNMDTQYF.

This clonotype has a handful of counts. V is TRBV20-1 and J is TRBJ1-3; D is uncertain. V gave up 2 bases and J gave up 0 bases, with 5 bases separating them. Looked up from germline, CDR1 is DFQATT and CDR2 is SNEGSKA (reference sequence). The CDR3 runs to 13 residues. The CDR3 spells CSARLSSGNTIYF. The DNA of the CDR3 is TGCAGTGCTAGATTGAGCTCTGGAAACACCATATATTTT.

This clonotype was seen many times. V is TRBV12-3 or TRBV12-4 and J is TRBJ2-1, with 7 bases lining up with TRBD2. The V gene end was trimmed by 7 bases and the J gene end by 1 base; junction bases not matched to a gene: 4. The CDR3 loop spans 14 amino acids. CDR3 amino acids: CASTPSGSYNEQFF. Here the CDR3 DNA reads TGTGCCAGCACCCCTAGCGGTTCCTACAATGAGCAGTTCTTC.

The gene calls are TRBV2 and TRBJ1-6; D possibly corresponds to TRBD1 (6 bases). Trimming removed 4 bases from V and 0 bases from J, with 7 bases in between. Germline loops: CDR1 SNHLY, CDR2 FYNNEI. This CDR3 is built from 15 residues. DNA for the CDR3: TGTGCCAGCAGTGTGGACAGCTCCTATAATTCACCCCTCCACTTT. Amino acids: CASSVDSSYNSPLHF.

This clonotype has ten or more counts. This chain uses TRBV7-8 with TRBJ2-1; 9 nucleotides match TRBD2. Germline CDR1 SGHVS, CDR2 FQNEAQ. The CDR3 totals 16 residues. V was pared by 5 bases and J by 10 bases, with 15 bases of the junction left unmatched. CDR3 DNA: TGTGCCAGCAGCAGCAGCGGGGGGCCACCTTTAGGGGAGCAGTTCTTC. It translates to CASSSSGGPPLGEQFF.

Ten or more counts support this clonotype. The CDR3 DNA follows: TGTGCCAGCAGCTTGGGACTGGGAATTGAAGCTTTCTTT. It yields the protein CASSLGLGIEAFF. The V call is TRBV5-4, the J call TRBJ1-1; no firm D call. Germline CDR1 reads SGHNT; CDR2 reads YYREEE (reference sequence). The CDR3 contains 13 residues. Trimming cost V 0 bases and J 7 bases, with 10 bases left between them.

This clonotype was seen at least ten times. The V and J genes are TRBV20-1 and TRBJ2-3; D may correspond to TRBD1 or TRBD2 (5 bases each). Germline V gene sequence: CDR1 DFQATT, CDR2 SNEGSKA (reference sequence). The CDR3 has 11 amino acids. The germline V and J ends were trimmed by 7 bases and 4 bases, with 9 bases remaining between them. CDR3 nucleotides: TGCAGTGTCAGGGACGCAGATACGCAGTATTTT. This sequence encodes CSVRDADTQYF.

The rearrangement uses TRBV6-1 and TRBJ1-1; 12 bases are a match to TRBD1. This CDR3 comprises 16 residues. The ends lost 6 bases at V and 7 bases at J; junction bases unmatched: 12. Germline loops: CDR1 MNHNS, CDR2 SASEGT. CDR3 sequence reads: CASSPGTGGVYREAFF. The DNA of the CDR3 is TGTGCCAGCAGCCCCGGGACAGGGGGCGTCTACCGTGAAGCTTTCTTT.

This clonotype was observed at least ten times. V is TRBV29-1 and J is TRBJ2-1; TRBD2 matches 7 bases. V shed 4 bases and J 9 bases; nucleotides not matched to a gene: 12. The CDR3 extends over 14 amino acids. CDR1 is SQVTM, CDR2 ANQGSEA, per germline. The CDR3 DNA reads TGCAGCGTTGGGGATAGCGGGCTGGGGGGTGAGCAGTTCTTC. Translated, it gives CSVGDSGLGGEQFF.

The sample holds many counts of this clonotype. The rearrangement joins TRBV7-8 to TRBJ2-3; 9 nucleotides align to TRBD2. Germline loops: CDR1 SGHVS, CDR2 FQNEAQ. This CDR3 region has 16 residues. V shed 7 bases and J 3 bases; nucleotides not matched to a gene: 11. CDR3 residues: CASTLRQAGGTDTQYF. CDR3 sequence (DNA): TGTGCCAGCACCCTCCGCCAAGCGGGGGGAACAGATACGCAGTATTTT.

V usage is TRBV15 and J usage is TRBJ1-2, with TRBD1 as a possible D gene (5 bases). The V and J ends lost 0 bases and 8 bases respectively, with 22 bases between them. This CDR3 has 17 residues. Germline V gives CDR1 LNHNV, CDR2 YYDKDF (reference sequence). For the CDR3, the DNA is TGTGCCACCAGCAGAGATCTTCGTTCGGGCAGGGTAGACGGCTACACCTTC. Translation gives CATSRDLRSGRVDGYTF.